A selection of T cell receptor beta chains follows, all from one sample in a study of control samples from healthy donors and cancer patients. The data were produced by immunoSEQ multiplex PCR, yet TCRdb's version contains in-frame clones alone and is incomplete. The sample lists fewer than 95,000 clones; 91% were seen once. The sequenced sample consisted of blood. All receptors derive from a man in his thirties or forties in good health. Each CDR3 is given with its conserved first and last residue. A D gene is named only where the DNA matches it firmly. Rows may omit the clone size; those that give it use once, few, many or a size class.

j_call: TRBJ2-7
d_call: TRBD2
clone_size: .
v_call: TRBV19
cdr3_nt: TGTGCCAGTAGTATGCTTAGCGGGAGCTACGAGCAGTACTTC
cdr3_aa: CASSMLSGSYEQYF

j_call: TRBJ2-1
d_call: TRBD1
clone_size: .
v_call: TRBV5-1
cdr3_nt: TGCGCCAGCAGCATACCGGGACAGGGCTCGGGAGAGCAGTTCTTC
cdr3_aa: CASSIPGQGSGEQFF

j_call: TRBJ2-1
d_call: TRBD1
clone_size: .
v_call: TRBV10-3
cdr3_nt: TGTGCCGTCGGACAGGGGGAGTCTAATGAGCAGTTCTTC
cdr3_aa: CAVGQGESNEQFF

j_call: TRBJ2-2
d_call: .
clone_size: .
v_call: TRBV28
cdr3_nt: TGTGCCAGCAGGCGGGAAGGGGGGAACACCGGGGAGCTGTTTTTT
cdr3_aa: CASRREGGNTGELFF

j_call: TRBJ2-3
d_call: .
clone_size: .
v_call: TRBV19
cdr3_nt: TGTGCCAGTAGTATGCAGGAGGGATCCCCGGATACGCAGTATTTT
cdr3_aa: CASSMQEGSPDTQYF

j_call: TRBJ2-7
d_call: .
clone_size: .
v_call: TRBV27
cdr3_nt: TGTGCCAGCAGTTTGGATTACAGGGACTACGAGCAGTACTTC
cdr3_aa: CASSLDYRDYEQYF

j_call: TRBJ1-6
d_call: .
clone_size: few
v_call: TRBV2
cdr3_nt: TGTGCCAGCAGAGAGAGAGACAGCTCCTATAATTCACCCCTCCACTTT
cdr3_aa: CASRERDSSYNSPLHF

j_call: TRBJ1-5
d_call: TRBD1
clone_size: .
v_call: TRBV5-5
cdr3_nt: TGTGCCAGCAGCCCGGACAGGGGAATTTATAGCAATCAGCCCCAGCATTTT
cdr3_aa: CASSPDRGIYSNQPQHF

j_call: TRBJ2-7
d_call: TRBD1
clone_size: .
v_call: TRBV4-1
cdr3_nt: TGCGCCAGCAGCCAAGTATTGGGACAGTCCTACGAGCAGTACTTC
cdr3_aa: CASSQVLGQSYEQYF

j_call: TRBJ1-5
d_call: .
clone_size: .
v_call: TRBV28
cdr3_nt: TGTGCCAGCAGACTGCGGCCCTGGGGCAATCAGCCCCAGCATTTT
cdr3_aa: CASRLRPWGNQPQHF

j_call: TRBJ2-6
d_call: .
clone_size: .
v_call: TRBV7-6
cdr3_nt: TGTGCCAGCAGCTTAAATTGGGGGTATGGGGCCAACGTCCTGACTTTC
cdr3_aa: CASSLNWGYGANVLTF

j_call: TRBJ2-3
d_call: TRBD2
clone_size: .
v_call: TRBV7-2
cdr3_nt: TGTGCCAGCAGCACTAGCCGGACTAGCGGGGGGCCCTGGCAGTATTTT
cdr3_aa: CASSTSRTSGGPWQYF

j_call: TRBJ1-2
d_call: .
clone_size: once
v_call: TRBV5-4
cdr3_nt: TGTGCCAGCAGCTTGGAAAGAGCTAACTATGGCTACACCTTC
cdr3_aa: CASSLERANYGYTF

j_call: TRBJ2-7
d_call: TRBD1
clone_size: .
v_call: TRBV6-1
cdr3_nt: TGTGCCAGCAGTGAAGCAGTACAGGGGCCCTACGAGCAGTACTTC
cdr3_aa: CASSEAVQGPYEQYF

j_call: TRBJ1-2
d_call: .
clone_size: .
v_call: TRBV5-1
cdr3_nt: TGCGCCAGCAGCTTGGAGGCTGGGGACTATGGCTACACCTTC
cdr3_aa: CASSLEAGDYGYTF

j_call: TRBJ2-3
d_call: .
clone_size: .
v_call: TRBV5-1
cdr3_nt: TGCGCCAGCAGCTTGGCCAAAGGGGATACGCAGTATTTT
cdr3_aa: CASSLAKGDTQYF

j_call: TRBJ1-1
d_call: .
clone_size: .
v_call: TRBV5-1
cdr3_nt: TGCGCCAGCAGCTTGTCCACGAACACTGAAGCTTTCTTT
cdr3_aa: CASSLSTNTEAFF